Below, one T cell receptor (beta chain) is given with its context. Its antigen is as yet unknown. TCRdb re-called the reads with MiXCR, one entry per CDR3 protein. The data contain around 340,000 distinct CDR3 sequences, about 28% of them singletons. The CDR3 loop spans 17 amino acids. From germline, CDR1 is SEHNR and CDR2 FQNEAQ (reference sequence). The V and J ends lost 4 bases and 8 bases, in that order; junction bases with no gene match: 11. This sample was taken from a study of T cell repertoires in cytomegalovirus infection. Study-level information: As its CMV epitopes, the study selected recently identified HLA-C-restricted and well-studied HLA-B-restricted targets. The public TCR beta signatures pointed to both CMV infection and matching HLA type. Findings of the study overall: Individuals carrying CMV plus the relevant HLA were identified by cumulative frequency of public TCR beta families. Within the response measured ex vivo, HLA-C-restricted CMV-specific TCR beta clonotypes were dominant.

The chain joins TRBV7-9 to TRBJ2-1; 13 bases fit TRBD2. This material consisted of cultured PBMCs, taken from culture after CMV antigen stimulation. The sequence came from a human donor in good health (CMV status not recorded). Some clones in this sample may be carry-over from other donors' samples. The DNA for the CDR3 is TGTGCCAGCAGCTCCACTAGCGGGAGGGCCCTGGTCTATGAGCAGTTCTTC. Amino acid sequence: CASSSTSGRALVYEQFF.